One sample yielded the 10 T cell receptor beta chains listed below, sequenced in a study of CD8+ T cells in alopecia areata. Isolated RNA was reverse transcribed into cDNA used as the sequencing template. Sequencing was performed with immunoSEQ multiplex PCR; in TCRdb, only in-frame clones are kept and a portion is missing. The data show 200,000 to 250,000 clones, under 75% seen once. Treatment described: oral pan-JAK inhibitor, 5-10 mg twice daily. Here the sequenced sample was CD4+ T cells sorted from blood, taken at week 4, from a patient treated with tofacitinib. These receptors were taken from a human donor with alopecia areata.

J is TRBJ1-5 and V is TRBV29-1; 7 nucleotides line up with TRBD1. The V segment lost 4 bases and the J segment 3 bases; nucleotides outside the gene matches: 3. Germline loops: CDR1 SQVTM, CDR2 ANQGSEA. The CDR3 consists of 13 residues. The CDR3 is CSVGGTDNQPQHF. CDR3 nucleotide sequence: TGCAGCGTTGGCGGGACAGACAATCAGCCCCAGCATTTT.

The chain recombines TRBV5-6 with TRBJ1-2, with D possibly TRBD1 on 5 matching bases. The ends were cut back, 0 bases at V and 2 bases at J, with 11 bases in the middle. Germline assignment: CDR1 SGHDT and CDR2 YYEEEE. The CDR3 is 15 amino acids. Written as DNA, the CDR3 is TGTGCCAGCAGCTTGGACAGTTGGGGGAACTATGGCTACACCTTC. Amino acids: CASSLDSWGNYGYTF.

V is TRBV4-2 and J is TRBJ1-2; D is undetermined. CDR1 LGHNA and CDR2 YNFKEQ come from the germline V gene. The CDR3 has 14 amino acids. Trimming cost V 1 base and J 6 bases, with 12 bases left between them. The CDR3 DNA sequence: TGTGCCAGCAGCCAAGTGACCCCTGGGGATGGCTACACCTTC. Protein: CASSQVTPGDGYTF.

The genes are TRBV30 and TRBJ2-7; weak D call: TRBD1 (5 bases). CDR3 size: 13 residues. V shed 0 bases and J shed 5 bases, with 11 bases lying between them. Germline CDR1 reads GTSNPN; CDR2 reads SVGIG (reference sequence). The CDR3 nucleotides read TGTGCCTGGAGTGTAACAGGTCTCGACGAGCAGTACTTC. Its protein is CAWSVTGLDEQYF.

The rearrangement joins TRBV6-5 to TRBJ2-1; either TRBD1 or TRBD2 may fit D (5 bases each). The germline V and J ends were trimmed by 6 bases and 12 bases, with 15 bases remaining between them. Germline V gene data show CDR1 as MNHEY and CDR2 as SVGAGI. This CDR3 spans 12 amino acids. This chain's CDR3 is CASRSTGRLQFF. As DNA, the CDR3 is TGTGCCAGCAGATCTACGGGGCGGCTGCAGTTCTTC.

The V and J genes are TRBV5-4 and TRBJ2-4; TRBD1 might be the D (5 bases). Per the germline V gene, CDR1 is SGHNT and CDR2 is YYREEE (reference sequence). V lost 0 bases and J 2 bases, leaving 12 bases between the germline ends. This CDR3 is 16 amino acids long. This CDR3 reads CASSLAVDRSKNIQYF. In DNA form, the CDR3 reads TGTGCCAGCAGCTTGGCCGTAGACAGATCCAAAAACATTCAGTACTTC.

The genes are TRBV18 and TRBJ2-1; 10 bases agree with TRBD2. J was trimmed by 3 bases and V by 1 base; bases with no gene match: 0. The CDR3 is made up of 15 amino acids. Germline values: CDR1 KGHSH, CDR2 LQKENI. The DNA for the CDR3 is TGTGCCAGCTCACCACGGACTAGCGGCTACAATGAGCAGTTCTTC. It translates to CASSPRTSGYNEQFF.

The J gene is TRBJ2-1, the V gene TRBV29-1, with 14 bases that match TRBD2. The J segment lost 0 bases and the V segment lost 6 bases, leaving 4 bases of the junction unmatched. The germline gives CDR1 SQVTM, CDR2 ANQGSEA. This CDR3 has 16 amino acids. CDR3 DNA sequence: TGCAGCGTGGCCGGACTAGCGGGGGGCTCCTACAATGAGCAGTTCTTC. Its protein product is CSVAGLAGGSYNEQFF.

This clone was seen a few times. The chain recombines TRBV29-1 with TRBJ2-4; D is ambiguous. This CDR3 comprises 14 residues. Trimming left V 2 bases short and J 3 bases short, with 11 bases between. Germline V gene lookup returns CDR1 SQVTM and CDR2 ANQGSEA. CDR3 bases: TGCAGCGTTGAAACAAGGGTTGGCAAAAACATTCAGTACTTC. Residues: CSVETRVGKNIQYF.

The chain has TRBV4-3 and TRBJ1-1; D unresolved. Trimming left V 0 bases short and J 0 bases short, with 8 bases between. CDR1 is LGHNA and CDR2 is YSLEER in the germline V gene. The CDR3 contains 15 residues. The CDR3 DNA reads TGCGCCAGCAGCCAAGAATTGAAAATGAACACTGAAGCTTTCTTT. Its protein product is CASSQELKMNTEAFF.